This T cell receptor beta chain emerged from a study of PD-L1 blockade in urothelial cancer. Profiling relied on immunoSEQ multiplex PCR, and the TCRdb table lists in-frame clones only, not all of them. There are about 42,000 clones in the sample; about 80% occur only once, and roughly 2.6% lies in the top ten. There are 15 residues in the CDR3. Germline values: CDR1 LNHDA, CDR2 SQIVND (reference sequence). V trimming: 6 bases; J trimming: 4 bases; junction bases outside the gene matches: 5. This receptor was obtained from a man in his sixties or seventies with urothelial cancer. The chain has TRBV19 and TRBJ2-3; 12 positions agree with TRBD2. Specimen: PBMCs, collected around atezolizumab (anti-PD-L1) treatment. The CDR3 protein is CASSPTSGSPDTQYF. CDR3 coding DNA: TGTGCCAGTAGCCCGACTAGCGGGAGTCCAGATACGCAGTATTTT.